This T cell receptor (beta chain) emerged from a study of PD-L1 blockade in urothelial cancer. Whole-study context: Blood was tested 3 weeks (second dose) and 6 weeks into treatment.

Time point defined: pretreatment peripheral blood. Disease in patients was locally advanced or metastatic urothelial carcinoma. Profiling relied on immunoSEQ multiplex PCR, and the TCRdb table lists in-frame clones only, not all of them. The sample gives 58,000 or so clones, 81% of which show up once; about 2.9% is in the top ten. CDR3 length: 13 residues. V lost 3 bases and J 4 bases, leaving 9 bases between the germline ends. CDR1 and CDR2 (germline): MDHEN, SYDVKM. The origin of this receptor is a man aged 65-85 years with urothelial cancer. Material: PBMCs, obtained around atezolizumab (anti-PD-L1) treatment. The chain links TRBV28 to TRBJ1-2; maybe TRBD1 (6 bases). The chain's CDR3 is CASSFRGVYGYTF. The CDR3 DNA reads as TGTGCCAGCAGTTTCAGGGGTGTCTATGGCTACACCTTC.